This T cell receptor (beta chain) was sequenced in a study of PD-1 blockade in classical Hodgkin lymphoma (dated by TCRdb to 2018 to 2020). Regarding the research as a whole: Nivolumab dosing was 3 mg/kg intravenously every 2 weeks, continuing until either disease progression or unacceptable toxicity. A peripheral blood immune signature of response to PD-1 blockade in classical Hodgkin lymphoma was defined using TCR beta sequencing and CyTOF. Beyond this particular receptor, the publication reports: Lower diversity was seen in patients whose nivolumab began less than 1 year after ASCT, and these patients were left out of later analyses so that immune reconstitution would not confound the results. CD4+ but not CD8+ TCR diversity rose significantly by C4D1 (p=0.0027 vs p=0.16), most apparent in complete responders (p=0.02). Baseline TCR diversity was reported to be lower in newly diagnosed patients than in healthy donors, and even lower in relapsed/refractory patients. The study was limited to a single clinical trial cohort, and causes of repertoire differences, possibly disease activity or prior therapy, remained undefined. Trial patients achieving complete response had baseline diversity similar to newly diagnosed patients, whereas partial responders and progressors had significantly lower diversity.

Comment on this clone: It lacks a known antigen. No quality values exist for individual bases; no much larger clone is one base distant. The identical CDR3 is also encoded by other nucleotide sequences in the sample.

Genomic DNA was isolated using the Qiagen DNeasy kit from unsorted PBMCs as well as from negatively selected CD4+ and CD8+ fractions. TCR beta CDR3 regions were amplified by immunoSEQ multiplex PCR using primers annealing to V and J segments. A synthetic immune receptor repertoire was used to minimize amplification bias, and any residual bias was removed computationally once sequencing was done. Turning to the authors' computational methods: Custom Python scripts were used to quantify repertoire diversity as the Shannon entropy index. Unsorted, CD4+ and CD8+ repertoires were analyzed separately, except for combined analyses in which CD4+ and CD8+ sequences were merged in silico. A clone was considered expanded if an increase in frequency of at least 2-fold after treatment relative to C1D1 was found, and a pseudocount of 0.5 was applied to clones undetected at baseline. Clones with 0 or 1 copy at C1D1 were defined as singleton clones, while clones with 2 or more copies were defined as non-singleton clones. By matching protein sequences in sorted samples from the same patient, clones expanded in unsorted samples were annotated as CD4+, CD8+ or unknown. Wilcoxon tests on paired samples were used to test changes in diversity from C1D1 to C4D1. Imported from immuneACCESS, the table was reduced by TCRdb to in-frame sequences with V and J called. These copies leave out some clones; in studies compared against another copy, an unresolved V gene accounts for under half, and the cause of the remainder is not known. V and J calls plus clone size are reproduced from that table; the DNA served to infer D and trimming. In this sample the table shows roughly 50,000 clones, 90% of which occur a single time. The top ten hold approximately 15% of the sample.

The intended sense of this specimen's time point label: cycle 4 day 1 (C4D1), after five to seven weeks of nivolumab. Every trial patient had relapsed following autologous stem cell transplantation, and prior brentuximab vedotin exposure was what differed among cohorts A, B and C. A total of 50 to 70 patients with relapsed/refractory classical Hodgkin lymphoma made up the trial cohort, and each patient's best overall response was complete response, partial response or progressive disease. Single-agent nivolumab was administered to trial patients in the multi-cohort phase II CheckMate 205 trial. An independent review committee assessed best overall response by applying the 2007 International Working Group response criteria. Trial PBMCs were collected immediately before nivolumab initiation (C1D1) and during therapy at cycle 2 day 1 and cycle 4 day 1. Peripheral blood was collected in 8 mL Vacutainer Cell Preparation Tubes, from which PBMCs were isolated by centrifugation and then cryopreserved.

Sequenced material: peripheral blood mononuclear cells (PBMCs), taken before the fourth cycle of nivolumab. The clonotype comes from a human donor with classical Hodgkin lymphoma.

The DNA is as follows: TGTGCCAGCAGTGCTCGGGACGGAAGATGGGGGCCCCAGCATTTT. It translates as CASSARDGRWGPQHF. This chain joins TRBV6-1 to TRBJ1-5; TRBD1 could be the D gene, as 5 bases match. CDR1 MNHNS and CDR2 SASEGT are derived from the germline V gene. The V and J ends are trimmed by 4 bases and 9 bases, leaving 19 bases between them. Its CDR3 holds 15 amino acids, cysteine through phenylalanine. Only the CDR3 part of the read is kept: 45 bases, read in frame from the first base.